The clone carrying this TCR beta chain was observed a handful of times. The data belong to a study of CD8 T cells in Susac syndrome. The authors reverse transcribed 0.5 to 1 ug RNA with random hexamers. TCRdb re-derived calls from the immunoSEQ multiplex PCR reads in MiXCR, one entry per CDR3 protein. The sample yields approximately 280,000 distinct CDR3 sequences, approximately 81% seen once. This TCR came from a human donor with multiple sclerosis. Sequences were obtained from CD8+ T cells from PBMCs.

The CDR3 reads CATLSIAYEQYF. The CDR3, as DNA: TGTGCCACCCTTTCTATCGCCTACGAGCAGTACTTC. The gene calls are TRBV6-1 and TRBJ2-7; D ambiguous. The CDR3 length is 12 residues. Per germline, CDR1 MNHNS and CDR2 SASEGT. Trimming stripped 10 bases from V and 2 bases from J, with 12 bases between.